A single sample gave rise to the 25 T cell receptor beta chains below, sequenced in a study of cytomegalovirus exposure and HLA in healthy donors. Assay: immunoSEQ multiplex PCR; the TCRdb copy retains only in-frame clones and omits some. The sample includes 100,000 to 150,000 clones, approximately 94% seen only once; the top ten take about 1.7%. Source material: PBMCs. Source of these receptors: a man aged 18 to 29 in good health and CMV-seronegative.

The chain links TRBV2 to TRBJ2-7; 7 positions agree with TRBD1. Germline V gene lookup returns CDR1 SNHLY and CDR2 FYNNEI. The CDR3 contains 16 residues. V shed 1 base and J 0 bases; nucleotides not matched to a gene: 6. This CDR3 is CASSEVEGGFSYEQYF. The CDR3 DNA is TGTGCCAGCAGTGAAGTTGAAGGGGGCTTCTCCTACGAGCAGTACTTC.

The V call is TRBV28, the J call TRBJ2-7; 10 bases line up with TRBD1. Germline CDR1 and CDR2: MDHEN and SYDVKM. V lost 5 bases to trimming and J lost 2 bases; unmatched junction nucleotides: 6. The CDR3 is 15 amino acids. The CDR3 spells CASSETGGTPYEQYF. In DNA form, the CDR3 reads TGTGCCAGCAGTGAGACAGGGGGCACCCCCTACGAGCAGTACTTC.

This rearrangement joins TRBV2 to TRBJ1-3; D perhaps matches TRBD1 (5 bases). V was shortened by 7 bases and J by 0 bases, with 16 bases between the two germline ends. This CDR3 is built from 16 residues. The germline gives CDR1 SNHLY, CDR2 FYNNEI. The CDR3 is CASTQTVTDSGNTIYF. In nucleotides, the CDR3 is TGTGCCAGCACCCAGACAGTTACCGACTCTGGAAACACCATATATTTT.

The chain recombines TRBV9 with TRBJ2-7; possible D gene TRBD1, 6 bases. CDR3 length: 14 residues. Deletions cut 4 bases from V and 5 bases from J, with 16 bases between. Looked up from germline, CDR1 is SGDLS and CDR2 is YYNGEE. The CDR3 sequence: CASSLRGMGNEQYF. For the CDR3, the DNA is TGTGCCAGCAGCTTGAGGGGGATGGGGAACGAGCAGTACTTC.

The chain carries TRBV29-1 and TRBJ2-7; 10 nucleotides agree with TRBD2. CDR1 is SQVTM and CDR2 is ANQGSEA in the germline V gene. There are 15 residues in the CDR3. V shed 4 bases, J shed 4 bases, and the junction held 10 bases outside the gene matches. In nucleotides, the CDR3 is TGCAGCGTTGGGGGGCTAGCGGGAGAATGGTACGAGCAGTACTTC. Amino acid sequence: CSVGGLAGEWYEQYF.

This chain connects TRBV6-6 to TRBJ2-6; TRBD2 matches at 7 bases. Germline-derived CDR1 and CDR2 are MNHNY and SVGAGI (reference sequence). The V and J ends lost 4 bases and 3 bases, in that order; junction bases with no gene match: 0. CDR3 size: 14 residues. The CDR3: CASSWEGGANVLTF. DNA of the CDR3: TGTGCCAGCAGTTGGGAGGGTGGGGCCAACGTCCTGACTTTC.

The chain links TRBV9 to TRBJ1-2, with a possible D match to TRBD1 (6 bases). Trimming shortened V by 3 bases and J by 8 bases, and 17 bases separated the two germline ends. This CDR3 has 14 residues. CDR1 is SGDLS and CDR2 is YYNGEE in the germline V gene. The CDR3 loop reads CASSETNRVGGYTF. CDR3 DNA: TGTGCCAGCAGCGAAACAAACAGGGTAGGGGGCTACACCTTC.

V usage is TRBV18 and J usage is TRBJ1-1, with unresolved D. Germline loops: CDR1 KGHSH, CDR2 LQKENI. V shed 2 bases and J shed 1 base, with 11 bases lying between them. The CDR3 runs 15 residues. CDR3 protein: CASSPSASENTEAFF. The CDR3 DNA sequence: TGTGCCAGCTCACCAAGCGCCAGCGAGAACACTGAAGCTTTCTTT.

DNA of the CDR3: TGTGCCAGCAGCTCGCAGGGGACATTCAATGAGCAGTTCTTC. This codes for CASSSQGTFNEQFF. The chain combines TRBV7-3 with TRBJ2-1; maybe TRBD1 (6 bases). Germline CDR1 SGHTA, CDR2 FQGTGA. The CDR3 sequence is 14 residues long. V lost 4 bases, J lost 6 bases, and 13 bases lay in between.

This sequence joins TRBV28 and TRBJ1-5; D gene ambiguous. The CDR3 sequence is 15 residues long. Germline loops: CDR1 MDHEN, CDR2 SYDVKM. The V and J ends lost 3 bases and 3 bases respectively, with 12 bases between them. The CDR3 spells CASSFFRQVNQPQHF. In nucleotides, the CDR3 is TGTGCCAGCAGTTTTTTCCGGCAGGTCAATCAGCCCCAGCATTTT.

The chain uses TRBV30 and TRBJ2-2; TRBD2 agrees at 7 bases. Trimming removed 4 bases from V and 3 bases from J; junction bases left unmatched: 2. The CDR3 has 13 amino acids. Germline CDR1 reads GTSNPN; CDR2 reads SVGIG (reference sequence). The CDR3 DNA follows: TGTGCCTGGACTAGCGGATACACCGGGGAGCTGTTTTTT. This codes for CAWTSGYTGELFF.

CDR3 amino acids: CASMGARHGYTF. The CDR3 DNA reads TGTGCCAGCATGGGGGCGAGGCATGGCTACACCTTC. V usage is TRBV25-1 and J usage is TRBJ1-2, with a possible D match to TRBD1 (6 bases). This CDR3 spans 12 amino acids. Trimming left V 7 bases short and J 6 bases short, with 12 bases between. Germline V gene lookup returns CDR1 MGHDK and CDR2 SYGVNS.

The chain links TRBV19 to TRBJ1-2; 7 bases match TRBD1. CDR3 size: 15 residues. Germline loops: CDR1 LNHDA, CDR2 SQIVND (reference sequence). The trim removed 2 bases at V and 3 bases at J, leaving 6 bases unmatched. CDR3 DNA: TGTGCCAGTAGTATATACGCCGGACAGGACTATGGCTACACCTTC. This sequence encodes CASSIYAGQDYGYTF. Full variable domain (outside the CDR3, taken from reference TRBV19 and TRBJ1-2): DGGITQSPKYLFRKEGQNVTLSCEQNLNHDAMYWYRQDPGQGLRLIYYSQIVNDFQKGDIAEGYSVSREKKESFPLTVTSAQKNPTAFYLCASSIYAGQDYGYTFGSGTRLTVV.

This clone was observed once. V and J are TRBV11-2 and TRBJ2-7; tentatively, D is TRBD1 (6 bases). CDR1 is SGHAT, CDR2 FQNNGV, per germline. The CDR3 runs to 15 residues. Trimming left V 5 bases short and J 3 bases short, with 17 bases between. The DNA of the CDR3 is TGTGCCAGCAGCGCCTTAAGGGGACACGGCTACGAGCAGTACTTC. Translated, it gives CASSALRGHGYEQYF.

The V call is TRBV28, the J call TRBJ1-5, with D possibly being TRBD1 (5 bases). This CDR3 is 16 amino acids long. The ends were cut back, 6 bases at V and 2 bases at J, with 17 bases in the middle. Germline loops: CDR1 MDHEN, CDR2 SYDVKM. The CDR3 reads CASRRVGGLGNQPQHF. The DNA for the CDR3 is TGTGCCAGCAGGAGAGTGGGGGGTCTGGGCAATCAGCCCCAGCATTTT.

This chain joins TRBV7-2 and TRBJ2-1; the match to TRBD1 covers 7 bases. The germline gives CDR1 SGHTA, CDR2 FQGNSA. After removal of 1 base from V and 7 bases from J, the junction contained 4 bases not matched to a gene. There are 14 residues in the CDR3. CDR3 residues: CASSLGQGWNEQFF. The CDR3 region has the DNA TGTGCCAGCAGCTTAGGACAGGGATGGAATGAGCAGTTCTTC.

The chain links TRBV28 to TRBJ1-3; no definite D call. This CDR3 has 14 residues. V was clipped by 3 bases and J by 2 bases, with 8 bases between them. CDR1 and CDR2 from the germline V gene are MDHEN and SYDVKM. The DNA of the CDR3 is TGTGCCAGCAGTTTCCGGGGTACTGGAAACACCATATATTTT. This codes for CASSFRGTGNTIYF.

The chain couples TRBV2 to TRBJ1-4; possibly TRBD1 for D (6 bases). There are 15 residues in the CDR3. The germline V gene has CDR1 SNHLY and CDR2 FYNNEI. The V end was cut by 3 bases, the J end by 0 bases, with 8 bases between. CDR3 region: CASSEGAPTNEKLFF. CDR3 bases: TGTGCCAGCAGTGAGGGGGCCCCAACTAATGAAAAACTGTTTTTT.

The CDR3 DNA sequence: TGTGCCAGCAGTTACACTAGCGGGAGCTTAGAGACCCAGTACTTC. It encodes CASSYTSGSLETQYF. This rearrangement joins TRBV6-5 to TRBJ2-5, with TRBD2 matching over 11 bases. The CDR3 runs 15 residues. Germline assignment: CDR1 MNHEY and CDR2 SVGAGI. V shed 2 bases, J shed 4 bases, and the junction held 3 bases outside the gene matches.

This clone was counted a single time. This chain links TRBV7-2 with TRBJ2-7; 9 bases fit TRBD1. V lost 3 bases to trimming and J lost 5 bases; unmatched junction nucleotides: 2. Germline lookup yields CDR1 SGHTA and CDR2 FQGNSA. This CDR3 is built from 13 residues. DNA for the CDR3: TGTGCCAGCAGCTTGGACAGGGGAGACGAGCAGTACTTC. The encoded protein is CASSLDRGDEQYF.

The rearrangement links TRBV2 to TRBJ1-5, with 9 bases lining up with TRBD1. V was clipped by 5 bases and J by 5 bases; unmatched bases: 4. The germline gives CDR1 SNHLY, CDR2 FYNNEI. The CDR3 runs 14 residues. The DNA of the CDR3 is TGTGCCAGCAGTCCAGGGACAGGGTATCAGCCCCAGCATTTT. It encodes CASSPGTGYQPQHF.

The rearrangement links TRBV7-9 to TRBJ2-5; tentatively, D is TRBD2 (5 bases). The CDR3 is made up of 17 amino acids. V lost 2 bases, J lost 3 bases, and 19 bases lay in between. CDR1 is SEHNR and CDR2 is FQNEAQ in the germline V gene (reference sequence). This CDR3 is CASSLLGGFGVEETQYF. DNA of the CDR3: TGTGCCAGCAGCTTACTCGGTGGGTTCGGGGTCGAAGAGACCCAGTACTTC. Complete variable domain (other parts from reference TRBV7-9 and TRBJ2-5): DTGVSQNPRHKITKRGQNVTFRCDPISEHNRLYWYRQTLGQGPEFLTYFQNEAQLEKSRLLSDRFSAERPKGSFSTLEIQRTEQGDSAMYLCASSLLGGFGVEETQYFGPGTRLLVL.

This sequence joins TRBV19 and TRBJ2-7; 11 bases map to TRBD1. Germline CDR1 reads LNHDA; CDR2 reads SQIVND (reference sequence). This CDR3 spans 14 amino acids. Germline trimming cut 6 bases from V and 5 bases from J; bases unmatched to any gene: 6. In DNA, the CDR3 is TGTGCCAGTAGCTTGCGGACAGGGGGCGACGAGCAGTACTTC. This translates into CASSLRTGGDEQYF.

The chain uses TRBV28 and TRBJ2-7; TRBD2 matches at 7 bases. The germline V gene has CDR1 MDHEN and CDR2 SYDVKM. The length of the CDR3 is 16 residues. Trimming took 3 bases from V and 0 from J; bases not matched to a gene: 8. CDR3 sequence: CASSFLTSDSSYEQYF. Here the CDR3 DNA reads TGTGCCAGCAGTTTCCTAACTAGCGACTCCTCCTACGAGCAGTACTTC.

This chain connects TRBV28 to TRBJ2-3, with 13 bases identical to TRBD2. CDR1 and CDR2 (germline): MDHEN, SYDVKM. The V segment lost 5 bases and the J segment 1 base; nucleotides outside the gene matches: 12. The length of the CDR3 is 19 residues. CDR3: CASSLSGLAGSDGTDTQYF. The CDR3 DNA reads as TGTGCCAGCAGTCTCTCGGGACTAGCGGGATCGGATGGCACAGATACGCAGTATTTT.